This T cell receptor (beta chain) was observed in a study of blood T cells in healthy people across ages. Findings and caveats of the study: Estimates of total diversity, which came from one million sequenced T cells, were considered to be underestimates. Higher naive T cell percentage went strongly together with higher TCR beta diversity.

Trimming cost V 4 bases and J 2 bases; bases outside gene matches: 3. The CDR3 is made up of 15 amino acids. Looked up from germline, CDR1 is SGHTA and CDR2 is FQGTGA. The total RNA that was extracted per sample amounted to at least 6 micrograms. This clonotype occurred a few times. The antigen is not known. The second PCR ran about 6 to 12 cycles with a sample-barcoded 5' primer and J-beta primers. Every cDNA molecule bore a tag from a template-switch adaptor containing 12 random nucleotides. TCRdb re-called the 5' RACE reads with MiXCR, one entry per CDR3 protein. This table has some 640,000 distinct CDR3 sequences, roughly 50% appearing once.

The receptor's source is an older woman in good health. The chain uses TRBV7-3 and TRBJ2-3; 10 bases are a match to TRBD1. What was sequenced was blood. This CDR3 reads CASSSGQGPTDTQYF. The CDR3 DNA is TGTGCCAGCAGCTCGGGACAGGGGCCCACAGATACGCAGTATTTT.